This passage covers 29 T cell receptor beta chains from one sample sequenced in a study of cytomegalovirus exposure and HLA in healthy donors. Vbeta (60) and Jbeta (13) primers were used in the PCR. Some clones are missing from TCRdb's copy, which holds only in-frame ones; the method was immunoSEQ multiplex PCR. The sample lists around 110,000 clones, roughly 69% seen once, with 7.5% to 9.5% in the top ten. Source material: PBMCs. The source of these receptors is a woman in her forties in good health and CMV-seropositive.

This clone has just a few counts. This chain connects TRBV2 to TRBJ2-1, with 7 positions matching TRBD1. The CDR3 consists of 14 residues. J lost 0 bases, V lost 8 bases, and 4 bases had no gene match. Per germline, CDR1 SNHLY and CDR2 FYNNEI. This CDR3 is CASSWTGSYNEQFF. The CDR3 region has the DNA TGTGCCAGCTCCTGGACAGGCTCCTACAATGAGCAGTTCTTC. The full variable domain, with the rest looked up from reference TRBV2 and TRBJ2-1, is EPEVTQTPSHQVTQMGQEVILRCVPISNHLYFYWYRQILGQKVEFLVSFYNNEISEKSEIFDDQFSVERPDGSNFTLKIRSTKLEDSAMYFCASSWTGSYNEQFFGPGTRLTVL.

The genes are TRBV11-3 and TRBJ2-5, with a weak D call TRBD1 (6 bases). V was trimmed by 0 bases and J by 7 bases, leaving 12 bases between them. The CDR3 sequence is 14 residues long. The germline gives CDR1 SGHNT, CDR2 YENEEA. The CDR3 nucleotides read TGTGCCAGCAGCTTAGATAGGACGACAGGGACCCAGTACTTC. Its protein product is CASSLDRTTGTQYF.

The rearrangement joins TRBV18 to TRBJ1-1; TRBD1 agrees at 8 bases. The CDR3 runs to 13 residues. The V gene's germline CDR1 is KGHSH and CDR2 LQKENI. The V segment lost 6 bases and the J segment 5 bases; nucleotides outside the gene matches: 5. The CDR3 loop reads CASSPGTGTEAFF. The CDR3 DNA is TGTGCCAGCTCCCCCGGGACAGGTACTGAAGCTTTCTTT.

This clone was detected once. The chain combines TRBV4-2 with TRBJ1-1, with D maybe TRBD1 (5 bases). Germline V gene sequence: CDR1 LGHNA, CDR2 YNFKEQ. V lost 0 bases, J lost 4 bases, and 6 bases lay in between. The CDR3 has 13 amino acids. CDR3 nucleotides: TGTGCCAGCAGCCAAGATAGGGGCACTGAAGCTTTCTTT. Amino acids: CASSQDRGTEAFF.

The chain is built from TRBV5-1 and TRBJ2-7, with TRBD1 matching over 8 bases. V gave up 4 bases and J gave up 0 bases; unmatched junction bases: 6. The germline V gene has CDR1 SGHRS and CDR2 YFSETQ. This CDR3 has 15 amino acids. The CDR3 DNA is TGCGCCAGCAGCCGCGGACAGGGCCACTCCTACGAGCAGTACTTC. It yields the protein CASSRGQGHSYEQYF.

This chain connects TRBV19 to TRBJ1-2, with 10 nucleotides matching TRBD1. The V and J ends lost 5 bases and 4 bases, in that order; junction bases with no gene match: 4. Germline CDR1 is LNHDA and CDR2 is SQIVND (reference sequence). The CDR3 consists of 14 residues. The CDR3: CASSRDRGPYGYTF. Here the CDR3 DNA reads TGTGCCAGTAGTCGGGACAGGGGACCCTATGGCTACACCTTC. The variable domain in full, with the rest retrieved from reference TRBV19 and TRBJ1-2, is DGGITQSPKYLFRKEGQNVTLSCEQNLNHDAMYWYRQDPGQGLRLIYYSQIVNDFQKGDIAEGYSVSREKKESFPLTVTSAQKNPTAFYLCASSRDRGPYGYTFGSGTRLTVV.

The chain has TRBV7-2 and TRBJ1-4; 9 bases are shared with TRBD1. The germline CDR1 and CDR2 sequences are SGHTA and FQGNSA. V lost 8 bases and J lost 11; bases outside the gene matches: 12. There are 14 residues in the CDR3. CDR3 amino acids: CASGTQGAVEKLFF. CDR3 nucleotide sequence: TGTGCCAGCGGGACACAGGGGGCCGTTGAGAAACTGTTTTTT.

Here the CDR3 DNA reads TGTGCCAGCAGTCTTCTAGCGGGAGGGGGAGAGACCCAGTACTTC. Its protein product is CASSLLAGGGETQYF. This rearrangement joins TRBV6-5 to TRBJ2-5; 12 positions match TRBD2. The CDR3 has 15 residues. Germline CDR1 reads MNHEY; CDR2 reads SVGAGI. J was trimmed by 4 bases and V by 5 bases; bases with no gene match: 5.

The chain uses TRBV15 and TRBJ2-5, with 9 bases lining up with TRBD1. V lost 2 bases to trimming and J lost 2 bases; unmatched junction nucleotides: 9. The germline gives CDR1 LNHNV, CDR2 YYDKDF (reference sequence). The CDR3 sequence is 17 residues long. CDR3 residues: CATSRNRRTGEQETQYF. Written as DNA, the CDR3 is TGTGCCACCAGCAGAAACCGGCGGACAGGGGAGCAAGAGACCCAGTACTTC.

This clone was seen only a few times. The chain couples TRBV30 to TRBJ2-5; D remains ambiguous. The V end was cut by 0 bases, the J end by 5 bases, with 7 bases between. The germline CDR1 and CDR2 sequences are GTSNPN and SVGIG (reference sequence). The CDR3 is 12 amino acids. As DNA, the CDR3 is TGTGCCTGGAGTGTATCTCTCGAGACCCAGTACTTC. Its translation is CAWSVSLETQYF. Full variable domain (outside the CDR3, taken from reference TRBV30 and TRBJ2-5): SQTIHQWPATLVQPVGSPLSLECTVEGTSNPNLYWYRQAAGRGLQLLFYSVGIGQISSEVPQNLSASRPQDRQFILSSKKLLLSDSGFYLCAWSVSLETQYFGPGTRLLVL.

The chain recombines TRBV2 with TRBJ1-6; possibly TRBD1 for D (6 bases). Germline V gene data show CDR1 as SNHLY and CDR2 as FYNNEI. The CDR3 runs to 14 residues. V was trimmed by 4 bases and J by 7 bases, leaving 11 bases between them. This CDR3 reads CASSVDRKNSPLHF. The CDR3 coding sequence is TGTGCCAGCAGTGTAGACAGGAAGAATTCACCCCTCCACTTT. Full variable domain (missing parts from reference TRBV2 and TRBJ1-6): EPEVTQTPSHQVTQMGQEVILRCVPISNHLYFYWYRQILGQKVEFLVSFYNNEISEKSEIFDDQFSVERPDGSNFTLKIRSTKLEDSAMYFCASSVDRKNSPLHFGNGTRLTVT.

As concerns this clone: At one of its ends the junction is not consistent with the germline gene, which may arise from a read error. CDR3 coding DNA: TGTTCCAGCAGCTTACCCGGAGAAGATCAGCCCCAGCATTTT. Translating gives CSSSLPGEDQPQHF. The gene calls are TRBV7-9 and TRBJ1-5, with D unresolved. This CDR3 has 14 amino acids. CDR1 is SEHNR, CDR2 FQNEAQ, per germline (reference sequence).

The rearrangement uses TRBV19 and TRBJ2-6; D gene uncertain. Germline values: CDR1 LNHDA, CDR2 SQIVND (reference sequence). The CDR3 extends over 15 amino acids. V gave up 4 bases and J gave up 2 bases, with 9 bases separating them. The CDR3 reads CASSTDPPGANVLTF. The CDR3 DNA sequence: TGTGCCAGTAGTACAGACCCTCCTGGGGCCAACGTCCTGACTTTC. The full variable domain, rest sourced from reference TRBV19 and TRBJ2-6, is DGGITQSPKYLFRKEGQNVTLSCEQNLNHDAMYWYRQDPGQGLRLIYYSQIVNDFQKGDIAEGYSVSREKKESFPLTVTSAQKNPTAFYLCASSTDPPGANVLTFGAGSRLTVL.

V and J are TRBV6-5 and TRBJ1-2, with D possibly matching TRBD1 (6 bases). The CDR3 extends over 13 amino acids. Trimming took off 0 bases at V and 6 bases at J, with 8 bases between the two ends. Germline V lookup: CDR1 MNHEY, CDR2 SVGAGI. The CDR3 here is CASSYSTGNGYTF. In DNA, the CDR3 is TGTGCCAGCAGTTACTCAACAGGGAATGGCTACACCTTC.

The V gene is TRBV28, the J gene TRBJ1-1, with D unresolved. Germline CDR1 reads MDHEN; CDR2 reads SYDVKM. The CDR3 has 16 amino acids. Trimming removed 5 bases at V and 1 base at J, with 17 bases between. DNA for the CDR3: TGTGCCAGCAGTCCGACACGCGCCACAACGAACACTGAAGCTTTCTTT. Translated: CASSPTRATTNTEAFF.

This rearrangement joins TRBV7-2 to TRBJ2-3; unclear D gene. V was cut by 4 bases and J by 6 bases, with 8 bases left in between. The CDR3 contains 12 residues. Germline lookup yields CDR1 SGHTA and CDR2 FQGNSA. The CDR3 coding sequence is TGTGCCAGCAGCTCCCCCGGGGATACGCAGTATTTT. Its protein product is CASSSPGDTQYF.

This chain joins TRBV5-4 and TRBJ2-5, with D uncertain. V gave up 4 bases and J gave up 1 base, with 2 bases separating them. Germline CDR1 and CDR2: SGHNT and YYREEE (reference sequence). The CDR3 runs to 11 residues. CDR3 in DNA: TGTGCCAGCAGCCTCCAAGAGACCCAGTACTTC. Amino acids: CASSLQETQYF.

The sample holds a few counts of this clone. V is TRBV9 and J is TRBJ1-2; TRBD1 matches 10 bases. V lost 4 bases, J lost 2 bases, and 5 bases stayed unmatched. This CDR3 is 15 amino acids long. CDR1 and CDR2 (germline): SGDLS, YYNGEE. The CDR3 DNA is TGTGCCAGCAGCCCGGGGACAGGGGTAAACTATGGCTACACCTTC. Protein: CASSPGTGVNYGYTF.

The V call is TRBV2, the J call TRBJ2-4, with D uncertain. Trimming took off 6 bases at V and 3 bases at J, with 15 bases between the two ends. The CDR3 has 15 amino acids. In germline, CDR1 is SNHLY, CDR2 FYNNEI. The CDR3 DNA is TGTGCCAGCAGGGGCCTAAGGCTGGGCAAAAACATTCAGTACTTC. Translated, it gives CASRGLRLGKNIQYF.

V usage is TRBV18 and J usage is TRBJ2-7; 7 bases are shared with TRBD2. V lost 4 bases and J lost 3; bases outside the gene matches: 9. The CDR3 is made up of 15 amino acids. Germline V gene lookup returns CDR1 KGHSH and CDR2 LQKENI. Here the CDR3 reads CASSRGGGRNYEQYF. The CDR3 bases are TGTGCCAGCTCACGGGGCGGCGGGAGAAACTACGAGCAGTACTTC.

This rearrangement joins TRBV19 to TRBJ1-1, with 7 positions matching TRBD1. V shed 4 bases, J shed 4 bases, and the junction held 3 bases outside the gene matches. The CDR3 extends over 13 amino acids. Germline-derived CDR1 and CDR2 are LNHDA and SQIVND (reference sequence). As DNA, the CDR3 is TGTGCCAGTAGTAGCACAGGGGCCACTGAAGCTTTCTTT. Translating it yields CASSSTGATEAFF. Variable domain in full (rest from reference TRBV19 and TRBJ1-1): DGGITQSPKYLFRKEGQNVTLSCEQNLNHDAMYWYRQDPGQGLRLIYYSQIVNDFQKGDIAEGYSVSREKKESFPLTVTSAQKNPTAFYLCASSSTGATEAFFGQGTRLTVV.

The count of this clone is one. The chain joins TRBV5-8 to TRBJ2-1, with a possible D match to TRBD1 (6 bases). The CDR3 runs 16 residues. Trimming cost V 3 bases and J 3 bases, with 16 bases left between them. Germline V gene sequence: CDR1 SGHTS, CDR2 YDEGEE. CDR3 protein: CASSSDRDTFYNEQFF. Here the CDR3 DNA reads TGTGCCAGCAGCTCGGACCGGGACACCTTCTACAATGAGCAGTTCTTC.

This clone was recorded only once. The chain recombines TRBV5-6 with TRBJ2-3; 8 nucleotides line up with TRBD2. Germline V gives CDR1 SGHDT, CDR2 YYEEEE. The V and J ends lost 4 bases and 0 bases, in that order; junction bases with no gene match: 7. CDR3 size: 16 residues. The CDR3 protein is CASSPKRGSSTDTQYF. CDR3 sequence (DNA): TGTGCCAGCAGCCCTAAGCGGGGGTCTAGCACAGATACGCAGTATTTT. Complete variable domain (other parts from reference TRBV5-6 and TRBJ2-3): DAGVTQSPTHLIKTRGQQVTLRCSPKSGHDTVSWYQQALGQGPQFIFQYYEEEERQRGNFPDRFSGHQFPNYSSELNVNALLLGDSALYLCASSPKRGSSTDTQYFGPGTRLTVL.

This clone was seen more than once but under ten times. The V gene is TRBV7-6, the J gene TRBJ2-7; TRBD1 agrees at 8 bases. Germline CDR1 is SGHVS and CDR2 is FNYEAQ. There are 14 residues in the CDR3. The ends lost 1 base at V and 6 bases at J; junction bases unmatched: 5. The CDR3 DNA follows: TGTGCCAGCAGCTTAGAGGGCGACAGGGGCGAGCAGTACTTC. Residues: CASSLEGDRGEQYF.

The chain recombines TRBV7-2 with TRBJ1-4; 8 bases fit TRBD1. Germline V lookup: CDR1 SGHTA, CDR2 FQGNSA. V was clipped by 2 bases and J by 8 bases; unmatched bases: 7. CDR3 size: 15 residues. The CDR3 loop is CASSLNQGAGEKLFF. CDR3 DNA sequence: TGTGCCAGCAGCTTAAATCAGGGGGCCGGGGAAAAACTGTTTTTT.

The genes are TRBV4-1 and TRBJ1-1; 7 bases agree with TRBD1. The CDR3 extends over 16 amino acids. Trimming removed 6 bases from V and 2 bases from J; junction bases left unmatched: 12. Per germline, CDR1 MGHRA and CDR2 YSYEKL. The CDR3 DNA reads TGCGCCAGCAGTCGACAGGGCTTAGGGAGTAACACTGAAGCTTTCTTT. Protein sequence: CASSRQGLGSNTEAFF.

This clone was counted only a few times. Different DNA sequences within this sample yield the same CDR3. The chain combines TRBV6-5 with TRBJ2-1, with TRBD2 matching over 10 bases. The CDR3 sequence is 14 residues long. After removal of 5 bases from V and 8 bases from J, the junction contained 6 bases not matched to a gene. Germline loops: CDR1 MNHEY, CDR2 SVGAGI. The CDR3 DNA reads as TGTGCCAGCAGTCCCAACGGACTAGCGGATGAGCAGTTCTTC. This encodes CASSPNGLADEQFF.

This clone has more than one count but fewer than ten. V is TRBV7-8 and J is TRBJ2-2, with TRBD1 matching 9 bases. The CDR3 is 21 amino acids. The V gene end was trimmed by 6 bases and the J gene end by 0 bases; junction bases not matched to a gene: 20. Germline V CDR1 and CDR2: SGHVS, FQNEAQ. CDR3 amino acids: CASSLLPRDRDTLTNTGELFF. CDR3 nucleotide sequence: TGTGCCAGCAGTTTACTTCCGAGGGACAGGGACACACTAACGAACACCGGGGAGCTGTTTTTT.

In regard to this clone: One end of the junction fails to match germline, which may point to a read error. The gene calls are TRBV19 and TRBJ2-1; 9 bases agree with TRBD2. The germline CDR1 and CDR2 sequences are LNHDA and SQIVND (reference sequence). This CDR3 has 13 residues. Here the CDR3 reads CASRIAGVNEQFF. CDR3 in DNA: TGTGCCAGTAGGATAGCGGGAGTAAATGAGCAGTTCTTC.